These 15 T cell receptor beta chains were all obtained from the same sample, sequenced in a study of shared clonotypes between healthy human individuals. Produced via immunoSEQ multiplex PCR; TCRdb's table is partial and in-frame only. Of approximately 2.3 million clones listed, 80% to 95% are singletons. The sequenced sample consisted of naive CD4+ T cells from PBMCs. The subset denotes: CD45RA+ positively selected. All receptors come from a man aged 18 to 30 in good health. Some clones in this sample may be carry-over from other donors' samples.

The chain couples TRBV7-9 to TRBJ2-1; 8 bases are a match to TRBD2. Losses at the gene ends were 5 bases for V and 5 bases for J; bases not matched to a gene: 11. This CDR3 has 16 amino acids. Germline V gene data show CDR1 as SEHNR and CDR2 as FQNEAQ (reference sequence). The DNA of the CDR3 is TGTGCCAGCAGCCCAATCGCCGGGGGGGTGAACAATGAGCAGTTCTTC. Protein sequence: CASSPIAGGVNNEQFF.

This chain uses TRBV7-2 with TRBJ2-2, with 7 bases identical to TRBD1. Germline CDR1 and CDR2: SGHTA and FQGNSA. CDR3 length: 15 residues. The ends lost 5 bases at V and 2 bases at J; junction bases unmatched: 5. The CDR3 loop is CASSAGTVNTGELFF. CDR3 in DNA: TGTGCCAGCAGCGCCGGGACAGTAAACACCGGGGAGCTGTTTTTT.

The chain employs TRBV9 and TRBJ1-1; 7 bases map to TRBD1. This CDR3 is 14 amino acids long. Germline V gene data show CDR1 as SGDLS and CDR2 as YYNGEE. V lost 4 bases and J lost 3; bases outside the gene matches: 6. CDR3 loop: CASSRQGWDTEAFF. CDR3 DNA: TGTGCCAGCAGCCGACAGGGATGGGACACTGAAGCTTTCTTT.

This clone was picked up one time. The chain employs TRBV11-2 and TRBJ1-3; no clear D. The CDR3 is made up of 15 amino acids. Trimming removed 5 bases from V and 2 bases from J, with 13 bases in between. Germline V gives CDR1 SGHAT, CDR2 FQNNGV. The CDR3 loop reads CASSPNYGAGNTIYF. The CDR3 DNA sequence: TGTGCCAGCAGCCCAAATTACGGAGCTGGAAACACCATATATTTT. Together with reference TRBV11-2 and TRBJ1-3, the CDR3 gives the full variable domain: EAGVAQSPRYKIIEKRQSVAFWCNPISGHATLYWYQQILGQGPKLLIQFQNNGVVDDSQLPKDRFSAERLKGVDSTLKIQPAKLEDSAVYLCASSPNYGAGNTIYFGEGSWLTVV.

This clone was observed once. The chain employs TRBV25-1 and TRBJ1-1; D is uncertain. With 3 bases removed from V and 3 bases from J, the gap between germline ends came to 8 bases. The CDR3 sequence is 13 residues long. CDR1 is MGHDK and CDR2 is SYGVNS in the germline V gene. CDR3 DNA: TGTGCCAGCAGTGATCCCAGCCACACTGAAGCTTTCTTT. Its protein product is CASSDPSHTEAFF.

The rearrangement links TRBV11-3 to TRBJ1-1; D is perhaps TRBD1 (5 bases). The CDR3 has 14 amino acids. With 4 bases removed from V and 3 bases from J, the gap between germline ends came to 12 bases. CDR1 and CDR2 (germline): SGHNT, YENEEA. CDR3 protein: CASSSDSHHTEAFF. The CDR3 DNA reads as TGTGCCAGCAGCTCCGACAGCCACCACACTGAAGCTTTCTTT.

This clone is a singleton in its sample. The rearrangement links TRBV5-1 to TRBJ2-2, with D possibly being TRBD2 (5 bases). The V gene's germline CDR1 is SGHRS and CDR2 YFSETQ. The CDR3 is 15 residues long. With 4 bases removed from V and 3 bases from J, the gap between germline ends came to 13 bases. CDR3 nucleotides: TGCGCCAGCAGCCTACTAGGGTCTTACACCGGGGAGCTGTTTTTT. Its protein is CASSLLGSYTGELFF.

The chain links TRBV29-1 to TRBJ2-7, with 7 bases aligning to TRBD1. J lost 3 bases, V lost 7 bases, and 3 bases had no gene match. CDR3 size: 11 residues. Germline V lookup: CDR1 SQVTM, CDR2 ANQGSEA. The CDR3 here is CSAHRGYEQYF. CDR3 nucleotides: TGCAGCGCACACAGGGGCTACGAGCAGTACTTC.

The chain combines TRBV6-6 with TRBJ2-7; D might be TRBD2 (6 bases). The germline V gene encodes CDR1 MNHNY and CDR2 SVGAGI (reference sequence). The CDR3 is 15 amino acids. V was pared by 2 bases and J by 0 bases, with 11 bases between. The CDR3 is CASSYGAGPSYEQYF. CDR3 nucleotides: TGTGCCAGCAGTTACGGTGCGGGGCCCTCCTACGAGCAGTACTTC.

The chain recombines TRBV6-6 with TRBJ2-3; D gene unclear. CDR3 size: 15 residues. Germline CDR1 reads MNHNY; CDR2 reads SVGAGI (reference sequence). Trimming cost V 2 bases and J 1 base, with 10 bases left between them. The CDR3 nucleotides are TGTGCCAGCAGTTACCTCGGGTATCGCACAGATACGCAGTATTTT. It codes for CASSYLGYRTDTQYF.

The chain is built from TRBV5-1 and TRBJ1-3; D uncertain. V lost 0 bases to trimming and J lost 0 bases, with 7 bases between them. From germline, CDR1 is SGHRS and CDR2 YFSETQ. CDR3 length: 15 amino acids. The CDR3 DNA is TGCGCCAGCAGCTTGGAGGCAGCCTCTGGAAACACCATATATTTT. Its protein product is CASSLEAASGNTIYF.

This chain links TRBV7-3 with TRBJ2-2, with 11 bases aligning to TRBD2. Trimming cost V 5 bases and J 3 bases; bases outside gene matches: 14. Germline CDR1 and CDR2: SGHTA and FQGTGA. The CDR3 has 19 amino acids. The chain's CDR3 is CASSRRGTSGSSDTGELFF. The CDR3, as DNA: TGTGCCAGCAGCCGACGTGGTACTAGCGGGAGTTCGGACACCGGGGAGCTGTTTTTT.

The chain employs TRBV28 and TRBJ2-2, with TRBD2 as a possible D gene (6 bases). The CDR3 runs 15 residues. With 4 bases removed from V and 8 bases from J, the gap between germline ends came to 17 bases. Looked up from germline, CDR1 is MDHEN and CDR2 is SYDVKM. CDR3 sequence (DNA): TGTGCCAGCAGTTGGACGCGGGATGTGGCGGGGGAGCTGTTTTTT. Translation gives CASSWTRDVAGELFF.

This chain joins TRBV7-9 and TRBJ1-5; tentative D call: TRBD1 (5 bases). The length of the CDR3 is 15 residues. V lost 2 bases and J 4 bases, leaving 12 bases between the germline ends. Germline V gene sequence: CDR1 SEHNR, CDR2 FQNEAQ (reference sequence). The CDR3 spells CASSLSGTSNQPQHF. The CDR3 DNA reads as TGTGCCAGCAGCTTATCCGGGACTTCGAATCAGCCCCAGCATTTT.

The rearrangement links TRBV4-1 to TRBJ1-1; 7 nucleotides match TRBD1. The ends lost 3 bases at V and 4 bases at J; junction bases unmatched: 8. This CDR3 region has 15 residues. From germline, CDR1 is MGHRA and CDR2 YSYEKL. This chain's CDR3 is CASSQLPGGSTEAFF. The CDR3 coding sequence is TGCGCCAGCAGCCAGCTACCAGGGGGTAGCACTGAAGCTTTCTTT.